The next 27 T cell receptor beta chains were all read from a single sample in a study of identical twins. From the 5' RACE reads, TCRdb called clonotypes with MiXCR, one entry per CDR3 protein. The sample records hundreds of thousands of distinct CDR3 sequences, 11% to 15% being singletons. Sequenced input: memory (CD45RO+) T cells sorted from blood. The source of these receptors is a young woman in good health.

A few counts support this clonotype. This chain uses TRBV6-1 with TRBJ2-3, with TRBD1 matching over 7 bases. This CDR3 is 13 amino acids long. Germline V gene sequence: CDR1 MNHNS, CDR2 SASEGT. V was pared by 6 bases and J by 4 bases, with 4 bases of the junction left unmatched. CDR3 in amino acids: CASRETGSDTQYF. The CDR3, as DNA: TGTGCCAGCAGAGAGACAGGGTCAGATACGCAGTATTTT.

The chain uses TRBV2 and TRBJ1-4; possible D gene TRBD1, 5 bases. Germline CDR1 reads SNHLY; CDR2 reads FYNNEI. Deletions cut 6 bases from V and 5 bases from J, with 13 bases between. The CDR3 consists of 14 residues. The CDR3 loop is CASRAGSENEKLFF. In DNA form, the CDR3 reads TGTGCCAGCAGGGCAGGGTCAGAGAATGAAAAACTGTTTTTT.

This clonotype was counted between two and nine times. V and J are TRBV25-1 and TRBJ2-1, with D perhaps TRBD2 (6 bases). Germline CDR1 MGHDK, CDR2 SYGVNS. Trimming removed 8 bases at V and 3 bases at J, with 8 bases between. CDR3 length: 12 residues. The CDR3 loop is CASGSGYNEQFF. The CDR3 DNA reads TGTGCCAGCGGTAGCGGCTACAATGAGCAGTTCTTC.

The sample holds a few counts of this clonotype. V and J are TRBV7-2 and TRBJ2-3; perhaps D is TRBD1 or TRBD2 (7 bases each). Trimming took off 7 bases at V and 5 bases at J, with 16 bases between the two ends. CDR1 is SGHTA and CDR2 is FQGNSA in the germline V gene. CDR3 length: 14 amino acids. The CDR3 loop is CASKAQGGRDTQYF. DNA for the CDR3: TGTGCCAGCAAGGCCCAGGGGGGGAGAGATACGCAGTATTTT.

This clonotype is medium-sized by share. The chain carries TRBV5-6 and TRBJ1-4; D is ambiguous. The germline CDR1 and CDR2 sequences are SGHDT and YYEEEE. Trimming shortened V by 0 bases and J by 6 bases, and 6 bases separated the two germline ends. This CDR3 spans 13 amino acids. The CDR3 nucleotides read TGTGCCAGCAGCTTGGTCCGGGATGAAAAACTGTTTTTT. It encodes CASSLVRDEKLFF.

The sample holds many counts of this clonotype. This chain joins TRBV12-3 or TRBV12-4 and TRBJ2-3, with D perhaps TRBD1 or TRBD2 (6 bases each). V lost 4 bases, J lost 1 base, and 9 bases lay in between. CDR3 length: 14 residues. This CDR3 is CASSWRGGTDTQYF. CDR3 DNA sequence: TGTGCCAGCAGTTGGAGGGGGGGCACAGATACGCAGTATTTT.

This clonotype was picked up a small number of times. The chain's CDR3 is CASSSRSTPDYGYTF. The CDR3 coding sequence is TGTGCCAGCAGTTCACGATCGACCCCGGACTATGGCTACACCTTC. The chain joins TRBV12-3 or TRBV12-4 to TRBJ1-2, with D uncertain. V shed 4 bases and J shed 3 bases, with 15 bases lying between them. CDR3 length equals 15 residues.

J is TRBJ2-1 and V is TRBV29-1; 7 bases fit TRBD2. Per the germline V gene, CDR1 is SQVTM and CDR2 is ANQGSEA. Trimming cost V 5 bases and J 8 bases; bases outside gene matches: 9. There are 13 residues in the CDR3. CDR3 sequence reads: CSVSGEGHHEQFF. The DNA for the CDR3 is TGCAGCGTTTCGGGGGAGGGCCATCATGAGCAGTTCTTC.

V usage is TRBV5-1 and J usage is TRBJ2-5; TRBD2 is a possible D gene (5 bases). The CDR3 is 12 amino acids. Germline CDR1 reads SGHRS; CDR2 reads YFSETQ. V lost 5 bases to trimming and J lost 5 bases, with 10 bases between them. The CDR3 nucleotides read TGCGCCAGCAGTGGAGGATTTGAGACCCAGTACTTC. This encodes CASSGGFETQYF. Based on the CDR3 plus reference TRBV5-1 and TRBJ2-5, the full variable domain is KAGVTQTPRYLIKTRGQQVTLSCSPISGHRSVSWYQQTPGQGLQFLFEYFSETQRNKGNFPGRFSGRQFSNSRSEMNVSTLELGDSALYLCASSGGFETQYFGPGTRLLVL.

This clonotype was observed at least ten times. V usage is TRBV11-2 and J usage is TRBJ2-7; D unclear. Germline V gene lookup returns CDR1 SGHAT and CDR2 FQNNGV. The CDR3 spans 12 residues. The V and J ends lost 6 bases and 6 bases respectively, with 12 bases between them. The CDR3 nucleotides are TGTGCCAGCAGTCCGGACCTTCGCGAGCAGTACTTC. As protein: CASSPDLREQYF.

This chain connects TRBV29-1 to TRBJ2-3; 7 bases are shared with TRBD2. The CDR3 spans 14 residues. Trimming removed 2 bases from V and 2 bases from J; junction bases left unmatched: 4. Germline loops: CDR1 SQVTM, CDR2 ANQGSEA. CDR3: CSVERLAVTDTQYF. The CDR3 DNA reads as TGCAGCGTTGAACGGCTAGCGGTCACAGATACGCAGTATTTT.

The V call is TRBV7-8, the J call TRBJ1-1, with unresolved D. CDR3 length: 13 amino acids. V lost 5 bases and J lost 4, with 11 bases in between. Germline CDR1 SGHVS, CDR2 FQNEAQ. CDR3 region: CASSQGKSTEAFF. The CDR3 bases are TGTGCCAGCAGCCAAGGGAAAAGCACTGAAGCTTTCTTT.

This clonotype was seen only a few times. A read error may account for a junction end that differs from germline. This sequence joins TRBV15 and TRBJ2-4, with 9 positions matching TRBD2. CDR3 length: 15 amino acids. The germline CDR1 and CDR2 sequences are LNHNV and YYDKDF (reference sequence). CDR3 loop: CATSARLAANNIQYF. The DNA of the CDR3 is TGTGCCACCAGCGCCCGACTAGCGGCCAACAACATTCAGTACTTC.

The V gene is TRBV20-1, the J gene TRBJ2-1, with a tentative D call TRBD2 (5 bases). The V end was cut by 7 bases, the J end by 8 bases, with 18 bases between. The CDR3 loop spans 13 amino acids. Germline lookup yields CDR1 DFQATT and CDR2 SNEGSKA (reference sequence). CDR3 nucleotide sequence: TGCAGTGGAGGGAACTTAGGGTTGGATGAGCAGTTCTTC. Residues: CSGGNLGLDEQFF.

V is TRBV20-1 and J is TRBJ2-7, with D unresolved. CDR1 is DFQATT and CDR2 is SNEGSKA in the germline V gene (reference sequence). The CDR3 has 14 amino acids. The germline V and J ends were trimmed by 6 bases and 3 bases, with 18 bases remaining between them. The chain's CDR3 is CSAPSHKLGYEQYF. Written as DNA, the CDR3 is TGCAGTGCCCCTTCACACAAGCTTGGCTACGAGCAGTACTTC.

In its sample, this clonotype was seen many times. The V and J genes are TRBV20-1 and TRBJ1-3; no definite D call. Trimming shortened V by 0 bases and J by 7 bases, and 13 bases separated the two germline ends. This CDR3 is 14 amino acids long. Germline values: CDR1 DFQATT, CDR2 SNEGSKA (reference sequence). The CDR3 spells CSARDLSISNTIYF. In DNA, the CDR3 is TGCAGTGCTAGAGATCTTTCCATATCTAACACCATATATTTT.

This clonotype occurred many times. This rearrangement joins TRBV12-3 or TRBV12-4 to TRBJ1-1, with D possibly TRBD1 on 5 matching bases. There are 15 residues in the CDR3. V lost 6 bases and J 8 bases, leaving 22 bases between the germline ends. Written as DNA, the CDR3 is TGTGCCAGCAGGAAACATGGATTTAGGGGAGGGGAAGCTTTCTTT. This gives the protein CASRKHGFRGGEAFF.

This clonotype was counted ten times or more. At one end, the junction sequence differs from germline, possibly due to a read error. The rearrangement joins TRBV7-7 to TRBJ2-1; D is perhaps TRBD1 or TRBD2 (5 bases each). In germline, CDR1 is SSHAT, CDR2 FNYEAQ (reference sequence). The CDR3 contains 15 residues. The CDR3 protein is CASSLMPGDLNEQFF. The CDR3 DNA is TGTGCTAGCAGCTTAATGCCCGGGGACCTTAATGAGCAGTTCTTC.

This clonotype was seen only a few times. The chain joins TRBV12-3 or TRBV12-4 to TRBJ2-1, with D perhaps matching TRBD1 (6 bases). Trimming took off 6 bases at V and 6 bases at J, with 18 bases between the two ends. The CDR3 is 15 amino acids. The DNA for the CDR3 is TGTGCCAGCAGCCTAGGTCAGGGGTGGTCCAATGAGCAGTTCTTC. Translating gives CASSLGQGWSNEQFF.

Many counts were recorded for this clonotype. The V call is TRBV6-2 or TRBV6-3, the J call TRBJ2-6, with TRBD1 matching 8 bases. V shed 10 bases and J 0 bases; nucleotides not matched to a gene: 11. CDR1 and CDR2 from the germline V gene are MNHEY and SVGEGT. CDR3 length: 17 amino acids. CDR3: CATSKGQGSSGANVLTF. The CDR3, as DNA: TGTGCCACCTCGAAAGGACAGGGCAGCTCTGGGGCCAACGTCCTGACTTTC.

This chain joins TRBV20-1 and TRBJ1-3; D remains unclear. Trimming removed 6 bases from V and 7 bases from J, with 13 bases in between. The germline CDR1 and CDR2 sequences are DFQATT and SNEGSKA (reference sequence). The CDR3 is 12 residues long. The CDR3 loop reads CSAQYNPNTIYF. CDR3 nucleotide sequence: TGCAGTGCCCAGTACAACCCCAACACCATATATTTT.

This clonotype was seen a handful of times. The V call is TRBV6-1, the J call TRBJ1-6; a weak D match, TRBD1 (6 bases). Trimming shortened V by 8 bases and J by 8 bases, and 16 bases separated the two germline ends. Germline CDR1 is MNHNS and CDR2 is SASEGT. The CDR3 is made up of 14 amino acids. CDR3 DNA sequence: TGTGCCAGCGGGCCGGGACAAATTTATTCACCCCTCCACTTT. Translating it yields CASGPGQIYSPLHF.

Only a few counts were recorded for this clonotype. This rearrangement joins TRBV4-1 to TRBJ2-5; D is unresolved. This CDR3 contains 15 residues. From germline, CDR1 is MGHRA and CDR2 YSYEKL. With 1 base removed from V and 5 bases from J, the gap between germline ends came to 14 bases. In DNA, the CDR3 is TGCGCCAGCAGCCAAGGAAGGCGGATAATGGAGACCCAGTACTTC. Translated, it gives CASSQGRRIMETQYF.

The chain uses TRBV5-1 and TRBJ2-1; perhaps D is TRBD1 or TRBD2 (5 bases each). Per germline, CDR1 SGHRS and CDR2 YFSETQ. This CDR3 is 13 amino acids long. V shed 6 bases and J shed 9 bases, with 16 bases lying between them. CDR3: CASTKDEGIEQFF. The CDR3 nucleotides are TGCGCCAGCACCAAAGACGAGGGGATTGAGCAGTTCTTC.

Only a few counts were recorded for this clonotype. The CDR3 is CSAPPQRDSYEQYF. In nucleotides, the CDR3 is TGCAGTGCCCCACCCCAGCGGGACTCCTACGAGCAGTACTTC. J is TRBJ2-7 and V is TRBV20-1, with 7 bases lining up with TRBD2. Trimming at V came to 6 bases and at J to 0 bases, leaving 8 bases not matched to a gene. The CDR3 contains 14 residues. Per the germline V gene, CDR1 is DFQATT and CDR2 is SNEGSKA (reference sequence).

The rearrangement links TRBV7-2 to TRBJ2-1; perhaps TRBD2 as D (6 bases). The CDR3 is made up of 14 amino acids. The germline CDR1 and CDR2 sequences are SGHTA and FQGNSA. V was pared by 6 bases and J by 0 bases, with 9 bases between. CDR3 protein: CASRRGGSYNEQFF. CDR3 coding DNA: TGTGCCAGCAGGCGGGGTGGCTCCTACAATGAGCAGTTCTTC. The variable domain in full, with the rest retrieved from reference TRBV7-2 and TRBJ2-1, is GAGVSQSPSNKVTEKGKDVELRCDPISGHTALYWYRQSLGQGLEFLIYFQGNSAPDKSGLPSDRFSAERTGGSVSTLTIQRTQQEDSAVYLCASRRGGSYNEQFFGPGTRLTVL.

This clonotype has more than one count but fewer than ten. The chain employs TRBV6-1 and TRBJ2-6; D perhaps matches TRBD2 (6 bases). Germline V gives CDR1 MNHNS, CDR2 SASEGT. Deletions cut 6 bases from V and 1 base from J, with 16 bases between. There are 17 residues in the CDR3. The CDR3 nucleotides read TGTGCCAGCAGGCTCCTAGCGATGCATTCTGGGGCCAACGTCCTGACTTTC. Encoded protein: CASRLLAMHSGANVLTF.